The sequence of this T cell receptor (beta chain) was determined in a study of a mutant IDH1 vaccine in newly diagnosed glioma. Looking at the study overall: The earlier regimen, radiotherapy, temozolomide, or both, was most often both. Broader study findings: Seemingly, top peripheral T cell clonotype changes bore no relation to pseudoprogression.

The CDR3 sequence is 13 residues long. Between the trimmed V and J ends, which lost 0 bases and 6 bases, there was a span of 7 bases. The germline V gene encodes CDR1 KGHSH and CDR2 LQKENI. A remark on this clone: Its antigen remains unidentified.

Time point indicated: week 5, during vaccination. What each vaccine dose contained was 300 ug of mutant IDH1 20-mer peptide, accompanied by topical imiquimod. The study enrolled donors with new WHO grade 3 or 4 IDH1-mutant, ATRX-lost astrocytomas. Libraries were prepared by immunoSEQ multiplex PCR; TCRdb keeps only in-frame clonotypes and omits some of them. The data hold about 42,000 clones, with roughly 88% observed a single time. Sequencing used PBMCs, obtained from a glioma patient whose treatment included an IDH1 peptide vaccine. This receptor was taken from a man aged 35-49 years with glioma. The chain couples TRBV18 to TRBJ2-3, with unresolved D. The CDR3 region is CASSPPTSDTQYF. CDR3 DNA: TGTGCCAGCTCACCACCTACTTCTGATACGCAGTATTTT.